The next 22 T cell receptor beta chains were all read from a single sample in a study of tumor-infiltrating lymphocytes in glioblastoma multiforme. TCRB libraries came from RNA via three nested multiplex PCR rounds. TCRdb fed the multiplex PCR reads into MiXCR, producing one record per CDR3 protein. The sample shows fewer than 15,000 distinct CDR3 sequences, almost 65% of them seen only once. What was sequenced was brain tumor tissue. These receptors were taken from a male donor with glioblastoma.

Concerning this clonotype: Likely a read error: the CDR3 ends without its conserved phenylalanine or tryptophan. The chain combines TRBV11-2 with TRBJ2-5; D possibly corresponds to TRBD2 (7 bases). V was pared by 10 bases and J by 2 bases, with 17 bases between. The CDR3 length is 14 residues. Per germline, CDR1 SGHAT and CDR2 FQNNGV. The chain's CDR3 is CAIMMAGAQETQYL. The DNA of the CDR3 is TGTGCCATCATGATGGCGGGGGCACAAGAGACCCAGTACCTC.

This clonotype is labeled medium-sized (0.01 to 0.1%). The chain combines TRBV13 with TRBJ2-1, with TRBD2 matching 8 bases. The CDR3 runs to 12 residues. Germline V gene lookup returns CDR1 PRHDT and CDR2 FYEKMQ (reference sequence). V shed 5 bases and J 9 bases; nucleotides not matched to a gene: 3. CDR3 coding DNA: TGTGCCAGCAGCGTTAGCGGGACTGAGCAGTTCTTC. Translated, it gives CASSVSGTEQFF.

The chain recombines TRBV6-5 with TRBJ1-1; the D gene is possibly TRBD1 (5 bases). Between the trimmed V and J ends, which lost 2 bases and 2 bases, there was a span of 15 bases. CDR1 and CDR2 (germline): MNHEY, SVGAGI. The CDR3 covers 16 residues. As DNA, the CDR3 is TGTGCCAGCAGTTACAAGCCAAGGGGTCTCAACACTGAAGCTTTCTTT. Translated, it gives CASSYKPRGLNTEAFF.

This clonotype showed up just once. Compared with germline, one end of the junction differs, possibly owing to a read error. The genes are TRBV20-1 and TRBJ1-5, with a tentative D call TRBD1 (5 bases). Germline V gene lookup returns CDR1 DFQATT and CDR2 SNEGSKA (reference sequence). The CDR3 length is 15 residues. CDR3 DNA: TGCAGTACTAGTAGGGACTCTTACAGCAATCAGCCCCAGCATTTT. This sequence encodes CSTSRDSYSNQPQHF.

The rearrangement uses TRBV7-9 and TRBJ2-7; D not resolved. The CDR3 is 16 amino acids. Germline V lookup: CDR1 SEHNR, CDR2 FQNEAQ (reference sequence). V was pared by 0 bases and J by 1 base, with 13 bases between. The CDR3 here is CASSLASIVGSYEQYF. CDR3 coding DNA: TGTGCCAGCAGCTTAGCTTCTATAGTAGGGTCCTACGAGCAGTACTTC.

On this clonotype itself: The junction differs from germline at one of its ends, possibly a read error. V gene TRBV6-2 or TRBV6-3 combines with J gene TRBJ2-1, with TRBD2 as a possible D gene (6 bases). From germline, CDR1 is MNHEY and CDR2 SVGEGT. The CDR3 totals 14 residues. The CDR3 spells CASSYSASANEQFF. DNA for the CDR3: TGTGCCAGCAGTTACTCGGCTAGCGCCAATGAGCAGTTCTTT.

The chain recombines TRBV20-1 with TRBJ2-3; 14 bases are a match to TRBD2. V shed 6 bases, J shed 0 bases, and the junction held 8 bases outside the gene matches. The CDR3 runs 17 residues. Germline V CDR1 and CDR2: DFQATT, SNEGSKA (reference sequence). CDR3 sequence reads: CSATRLAGGPSTDTQYF. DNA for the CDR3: TGCAGTGCCACCCGACTAGCGGGAGGGCCGAGCACAGATACGCAGTATTTT.

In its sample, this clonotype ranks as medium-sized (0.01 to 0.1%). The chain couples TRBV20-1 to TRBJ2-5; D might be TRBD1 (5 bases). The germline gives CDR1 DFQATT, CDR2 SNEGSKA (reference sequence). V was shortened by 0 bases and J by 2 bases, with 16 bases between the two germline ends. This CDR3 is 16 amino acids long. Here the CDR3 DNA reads TGCAGTGCTAGAGATGATTCAAGTACAGGACAAGAGACCCAGTACTTC. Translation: CSARDDSSTGQETQYF.

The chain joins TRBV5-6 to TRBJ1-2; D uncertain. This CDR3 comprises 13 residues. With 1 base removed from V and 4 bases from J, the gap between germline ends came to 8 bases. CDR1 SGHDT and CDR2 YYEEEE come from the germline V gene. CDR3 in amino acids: CASSLKSIYGYTF. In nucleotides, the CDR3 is TGTGCCAGCAGCTTGAAATCGATCTATGGCTACACCTTC.

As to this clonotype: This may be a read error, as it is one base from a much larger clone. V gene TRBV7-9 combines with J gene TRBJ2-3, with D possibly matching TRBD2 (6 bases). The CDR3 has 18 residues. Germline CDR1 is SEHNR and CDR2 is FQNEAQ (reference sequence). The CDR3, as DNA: TGTACCAGCAGCTTACCACTCGAGACGTGGGGGGACACAGATACGCAGTATTTT. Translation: CTSSLPLETWGDTDTQYF.

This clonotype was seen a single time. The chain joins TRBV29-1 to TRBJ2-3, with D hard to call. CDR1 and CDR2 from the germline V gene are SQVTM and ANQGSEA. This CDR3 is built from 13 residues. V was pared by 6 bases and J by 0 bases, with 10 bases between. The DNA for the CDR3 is TGCAGCGTAGCCGAGACTAGCACAGATACGCAGTATTTT. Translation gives CSVAETSTDTQYF.

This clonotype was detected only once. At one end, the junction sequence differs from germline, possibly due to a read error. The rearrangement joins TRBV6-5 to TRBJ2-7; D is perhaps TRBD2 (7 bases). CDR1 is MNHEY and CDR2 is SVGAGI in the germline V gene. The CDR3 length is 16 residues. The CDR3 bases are TGTGCCAGCAGTTACGGGATAAGGGGGGGAATGTACGAGCAATACTTC. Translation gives CASSYGIRGGMYEQYF.

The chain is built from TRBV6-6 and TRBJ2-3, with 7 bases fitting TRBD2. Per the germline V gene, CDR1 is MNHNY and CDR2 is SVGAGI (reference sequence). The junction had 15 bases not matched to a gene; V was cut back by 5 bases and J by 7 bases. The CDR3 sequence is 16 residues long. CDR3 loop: CASSEMTSRGGNTQYF. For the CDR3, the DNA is TGTGCCAGCAGTGAGATGACTAGCCGGGGCGGGAATACGCAGTATTTT.

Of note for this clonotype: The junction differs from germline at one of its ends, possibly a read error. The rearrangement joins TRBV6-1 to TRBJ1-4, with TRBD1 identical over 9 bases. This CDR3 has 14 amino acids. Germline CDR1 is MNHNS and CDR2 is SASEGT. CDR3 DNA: TGTGCCAGCAGTGAAGGGACAGGGGTTGAAAGACTGTTTTTT. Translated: CASSEGTGVERLFF.

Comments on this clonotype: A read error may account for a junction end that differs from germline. The CDR3, as DNA: TGTGCCAGCATCTTAGAGCCTGGACGGGGTGAGCAGTTCTTC. This sequence encodes CASILEPGRGEQFF. This chain joins TRBV7-8 and TRBJ2-1; TRBD2 is a possible D gene (5 bases). The germline V gene has CDR1 SGHVS and CDR2 FQNEAQ. The CDR3 covers 14 residues.

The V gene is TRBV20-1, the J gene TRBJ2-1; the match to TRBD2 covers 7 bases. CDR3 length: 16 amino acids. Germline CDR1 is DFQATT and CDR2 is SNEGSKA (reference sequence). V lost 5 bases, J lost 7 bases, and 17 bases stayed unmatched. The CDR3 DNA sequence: TGCAGTGCTTATCGACCGGGACCAGCGGGAATGAATGAGCAGTTCTTC. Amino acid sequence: CSAYRPGPAGMNEQFF.

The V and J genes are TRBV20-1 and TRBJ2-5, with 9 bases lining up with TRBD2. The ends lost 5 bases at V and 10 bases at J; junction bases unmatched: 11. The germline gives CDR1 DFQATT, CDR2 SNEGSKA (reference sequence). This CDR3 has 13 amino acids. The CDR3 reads CSALAGVGYDQYF. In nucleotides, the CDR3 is TGCAGTGCTTTAGCGGGAGTGGGCTACGACCAGTACTTC.

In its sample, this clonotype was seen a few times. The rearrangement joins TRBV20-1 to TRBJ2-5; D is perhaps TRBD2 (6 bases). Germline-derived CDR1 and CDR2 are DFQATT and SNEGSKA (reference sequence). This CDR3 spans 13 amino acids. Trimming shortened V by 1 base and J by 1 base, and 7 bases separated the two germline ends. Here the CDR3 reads CSARVGGQETQYF. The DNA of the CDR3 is TGCAGTGCTAGAGTCGGGGGCCAAGAGACCCAGTACTTC.

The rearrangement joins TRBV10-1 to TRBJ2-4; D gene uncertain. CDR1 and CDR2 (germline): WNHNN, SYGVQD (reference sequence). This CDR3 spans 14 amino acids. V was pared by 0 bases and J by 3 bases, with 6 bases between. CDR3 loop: CASSESWNKNIQYF. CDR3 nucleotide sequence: TGCGCCAGCAGTGAGTCTTGGAACAAAAACATTCAGTACTTC.

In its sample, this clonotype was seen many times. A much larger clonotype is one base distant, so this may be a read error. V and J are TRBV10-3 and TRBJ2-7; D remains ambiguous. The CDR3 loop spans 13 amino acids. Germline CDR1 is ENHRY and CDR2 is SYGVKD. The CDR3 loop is CATKNPSSYEQCF. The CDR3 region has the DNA TGTGCCACGAAAAACCCGAGCTCCTACGAGCAGTGCTTC.

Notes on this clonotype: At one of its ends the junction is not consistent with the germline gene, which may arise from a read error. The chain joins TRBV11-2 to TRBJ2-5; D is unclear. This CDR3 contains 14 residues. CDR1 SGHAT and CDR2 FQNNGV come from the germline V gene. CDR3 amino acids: CVSRMAWAQETQYF. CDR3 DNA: TGTGTCAGCAGGATGGCCTGGGCACAAGAGACCCAGTACTTC.

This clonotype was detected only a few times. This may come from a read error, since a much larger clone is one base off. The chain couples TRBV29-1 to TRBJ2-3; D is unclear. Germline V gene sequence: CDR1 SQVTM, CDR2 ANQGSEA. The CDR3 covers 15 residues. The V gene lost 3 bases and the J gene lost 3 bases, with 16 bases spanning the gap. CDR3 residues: CSVDDPLPWTDTQYF. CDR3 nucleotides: TGCAGCGTTGATGATCCCCTTCCCTGGACAGATACGCAGTATTTT.